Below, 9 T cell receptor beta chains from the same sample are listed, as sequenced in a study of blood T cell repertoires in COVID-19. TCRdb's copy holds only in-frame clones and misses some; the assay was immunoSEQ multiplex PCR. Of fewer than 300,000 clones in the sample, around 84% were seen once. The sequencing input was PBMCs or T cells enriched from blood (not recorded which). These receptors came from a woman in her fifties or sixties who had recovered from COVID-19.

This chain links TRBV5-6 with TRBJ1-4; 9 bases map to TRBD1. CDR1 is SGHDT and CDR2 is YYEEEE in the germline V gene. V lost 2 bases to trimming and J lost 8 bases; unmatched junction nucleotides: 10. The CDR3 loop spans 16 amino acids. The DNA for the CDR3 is TGTGCCAGCAGCTTCCAACAGGGGGCGCGAGGAGAAAAACTGTTTTTT. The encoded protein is CASSFQQGARGEKLFF.

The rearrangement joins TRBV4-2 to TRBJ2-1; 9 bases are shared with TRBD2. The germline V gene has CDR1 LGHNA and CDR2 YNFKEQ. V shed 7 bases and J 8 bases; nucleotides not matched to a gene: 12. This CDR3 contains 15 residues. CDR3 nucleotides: TGTGCCAGCAAGCCCGGCGGGAGGGCCCTCGATGAGCAGTTCTTC. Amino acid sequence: CASKPGGRALDEQFF.

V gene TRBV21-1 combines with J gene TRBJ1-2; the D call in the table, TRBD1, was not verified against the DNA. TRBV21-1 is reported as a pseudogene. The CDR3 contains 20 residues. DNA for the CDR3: TGTGCCAGCAGCACCCTCATGTACCGGACAGGGGGCAGTGGTAACTATGGCTACACCTTC. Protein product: CASSTLMYRTGGSGNYGYTF.

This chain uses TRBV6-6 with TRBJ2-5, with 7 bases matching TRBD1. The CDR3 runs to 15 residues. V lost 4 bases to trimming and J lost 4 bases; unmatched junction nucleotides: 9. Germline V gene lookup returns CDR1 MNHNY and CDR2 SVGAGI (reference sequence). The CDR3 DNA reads TGTGCCAGCAGTTCCCCCTCGACAGGGTCAGAGACCCAGTACTTC. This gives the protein CASSSPSTGSETQYF.

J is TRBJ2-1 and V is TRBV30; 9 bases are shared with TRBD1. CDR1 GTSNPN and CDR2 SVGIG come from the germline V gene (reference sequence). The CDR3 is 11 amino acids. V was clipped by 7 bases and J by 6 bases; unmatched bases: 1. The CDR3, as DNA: TGTGCCTCGGGACAGGGCAATGAGCAGTTCTTC. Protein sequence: CASGQGNEQFF.

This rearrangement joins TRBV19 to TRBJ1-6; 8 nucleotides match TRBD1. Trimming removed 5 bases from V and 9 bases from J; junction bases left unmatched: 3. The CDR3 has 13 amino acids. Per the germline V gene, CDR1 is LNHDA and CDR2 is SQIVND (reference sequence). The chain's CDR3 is CASSGQGGSPLHF. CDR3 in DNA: TGTGCCAGTAGTGGACAGGGCGGTTCACCCCTCCACTTT.

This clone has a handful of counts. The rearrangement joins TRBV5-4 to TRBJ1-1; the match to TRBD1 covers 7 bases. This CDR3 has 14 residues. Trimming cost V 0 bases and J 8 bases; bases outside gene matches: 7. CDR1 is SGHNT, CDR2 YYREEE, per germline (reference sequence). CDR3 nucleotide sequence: TGTGCCAGCAGCTTGGGGGGACAGCTTCGCGAAGCTTTCTTT. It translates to CASSLGGQLREAFF.

CDR3 loop: CASSPQRNTGELFF. The CDR3 DNA reads TGTGCCAGCTCACCACAGAGGAACACCGGGGAGCTGTTTTTT. This chain uses TRBV18 with TRBJ2-2; D remains unclear. V was cut by 1 base and J by 1 base, with 4 bases left in between. The CDR3 runs to 14 residues. Germline loops: CDR1 KGHSH, CDR2 LQKENI.

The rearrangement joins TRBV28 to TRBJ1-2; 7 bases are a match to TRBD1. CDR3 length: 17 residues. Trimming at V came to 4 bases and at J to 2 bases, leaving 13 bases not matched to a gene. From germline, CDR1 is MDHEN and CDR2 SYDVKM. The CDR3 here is CASSSAGDSRENYGYTF. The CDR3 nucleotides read TGTGCCAGCAGTTCGGCCGGGGACAGCAGAGAAAACTATGGCTACACCTTC.